This T cell receptor beta chain appears in the sequencing data of a study of GPR56 and killer-like receptors on CD4 memory cells (dated by TCRdb to between 2017 and 2020). Regarding the complete study: The study proposed that the stepwise gain of KLRB1, KLRG1, GPR56 and finally KLRF1 marks human CD4+ memory T-cell differentiation and cytokine production potential. The healthy blood donors were described in the study as age-matched to the liver disease patients, whose median age was approximately 70 years.

The sequencing machine was an Illumina HiSeq 2500. Sequencing libraries were built by amplifying the recombined TCRbeta locus with a previously published PCR protocol. On the study's bioinformatics: Reads whose average quality score was below 30 were removed, and the reads that remained were processed with IMSEQ. Vbeta gene, Jbeta gene and CDR3 amino acid sequence were used to define clonotypes. The Morisita-Horn index, computed on the top 100 expanded clones, was used to quantify repertoire overlap between populations. Renyi diversity profiles, calculated on the top 100 expanded clones, were used to assess clonal diversity. After the reads were reprocessed by TCRdb, one entry was made per CDR3 protein sequence, with no DNA. In this record, the V and J calls reflect TCRdb's handling and not the investigators' own analysis. This sample's table lists about 2,000 distinct CDR3 sequences. The ten largest clonotypes hold around 5.2% of the sample.

Results the study describes overall, beyond this receptor: Overlap of TCR repertoires was observed especially between the late populations 4 and 5, and partly population 3. Clonal frequency was low in the marker-negative population and rose progressively along the proposed pathway, while TCRbeta diversity fell correspondingly. Rather than full repertoires, the diversity and similarity analyses used only the 100 most expanded clones in each population. The clones that dominated late populations 4 and 5 were also present in early populations 1 and 2, and the authors interpreted this finding as evidence for linear differentiation.

On this clonotype: No antigen is known for it.

CDR3 length: 18 amino acids, cysteine to phenylalanine. No DNA is recorded. According to the germline V gene (reference sequence), CDR1 reads DFQATT and CDR2 reads SNEGSKA. Prior to TCRbeta sequencing, five KLR/GPR56-defined CD4+ populations were enriched by fluorescence-activated cell sorting. To test a linear memory differentiation pathway, TCRbeta repertoires were sequenced from five CD4+ T-cell subsets defined by expression of KLRB1, KLRG1, GPR56 and KLRF1. TCR-sequenced cells came from peripheral blood of healthy control individuals, reported as five donors in the TCRbeta analysis figure. Heparinized peripheral blood was collected and all samples were processed within one hour of retrieval. Blood was diluted 1:2 in PBS, and peripheral blood mononuclear cells were then isolated from the diluted blood at room temperature by Biocoll density gradient centrifugation. Before flow sorting, CD4+ T cells were enriched from freshly isolated PBMCs by magnetic sorting with anti-CD4 MicroBeads. A BD FACSAria II was used to sort CD4+ T cells, enriched from the PBMCs of healthy donors, according to marker expression. Surface staining used anti-KLRB1 clone 191B8, anti-KLRF1 clone 4A4.D10 and anti-KLRG1 clone REA261 antibodies from Miltenyi Biotec.

Sample: memory CD4+ T cells from blood. This clonotype was obtained from a human donor in good health. The chain links TRBV20-1 with TRBJ2-1; TCRdb gives TRBD2 as the D gene, but with no DNA this cannot be confirmed. For the CDR3, the sequence is CSARTASGRATWGNEQFF.